This passage covers 14 T cell receptor beta chains from one sample sequenced in a study of lymphopenia after photon versus proton radiotherapy. Clones were sequenced by immunoSEQ multiplex PCR, and TCRdb holds only the in-frame ones, with some missing. The sample records under 7,000 clones, about nine tenths being singletons. This sample comprised peripheral blood, obtained from a patient treated with photon-based radiotherapy. Every receptor here comes from a man aged 60 to 69 with cholangiocarcinoma.

This sequence joins TRBV5-5 and TRBJ2-1; no reliable D call. This CDR3 has 14 residues. The germline V gene has CDR1 SGHKS and CDR2 YYEKEE (reference sequence). V shed 1 base and J shed 7 bases, with 12 bases lying between them. The CDR3 spells CASSLLALGNEQFF. CDR3 nucleotides: TGTGCCAGCAGCTTGTTAGCATTGGGGAATGAGCAGTTCTTC.

J is TRBJ1-5 and V is TRBV2; possibly TRBD1 for D (5 bases). V lost 4 bases, J lost 5 bases, and 9 bases lay in between. Per the germline V gene, CDR1 is SNHLY and CDR2 is FYNNEI. The CDR3 covers 13 residues. DNA for the CDR3: TGTGCCAGCAGTGTTCAGGGTGATCAGCCCCAGCATTTT. Its translation is CASSVQGDQPQHF.

CDR3 loop: CASSPDRKDTQYF. DNA of the CDR3: TGTGCCAGCAGCCCCGACCGAAAAGATACGCAGTATTTT. The chain combines TRBV28 with TRBJ2-3; D is unclear. Germline CDR1 MDHEN, CDR2 SYDVKM. V lost 6 bases to trimming and J lost 5 bases, with 12 bases between them. This CDR3 region has 13 residues. The complete variable domain, with remaining parts taken from reference TRBV28 and TRBJ2-3, reads DVKVTQSSRYLVKRTGEKVFLECVQDMDHENMFWYRQDPGLGLRLIYFSYDVKMKEKGDIPEGYSVSREKKERFSLILESASTNQTSMYLCASSPDRKDTQYFGPGTRLTVL.

The rearrangement links TRBV19 to TRBJ1-2; D gene ambiguous. Trimming left V 6 bases short and J 2 bases short, with 13 bases between. The CDR3 is 14 amino acids. Germline V gives CDR1 LNHDA, CDR2 SQIVND (reference sequence). CDR3 protein: CASRSFGLNYGYTF. CDR3 DNA sequence: TGTGCCAGTAGATCTTTCGGGCTGAACTATGGCTACACCTTC.

The chain recombines TRBV11-1 with TRBJ2-1; 11 nucleotides agree with TRBD1. Germline CDR1 and CDR2: SGHAT and FQDESV (reference sequence). This CDR3 is 16 amino acids long. With V trimmed by 5 bases and J by 10 bases, 13 bases remained unmatched. In nucleotides, the CDR3 is TGTGCCAGCAGCCTAGGGGACAGGGGGAGAGGGCAGGAGCAGTTCTTC. Protein sequence: CASSLGDRGRGQEQFF.

The genes are TRBV6-5 and TRBJ2-7; 7 nucleotides line up with TRBD2. The ends lost 4 bases at V and 5 bases at J; junction bases unmatched: 11. Germline V gives CDR1 MNHEY, CDR2 SVGAGI. This CDR3 comprises 15 residues. The DNA for the CDR3 is TGTGCCAGCAGTTCCCCGAGGGGAGGGAGGAACGAGCAGTACTTC. Its translation is CASSSPRGGRNEQYF.

V and J are TRBV9 and TRBJ2-1; D uncertain. V was shortened by 3 bases and J by 3 bases, with 7 bases between the two germline ends. Per germline, CDR1 SGDLS and CDR2 YYNGEE. The CDR3 is 13 residues long. The DNA for the CDR3 is TGTGCCAGCAGCGAAGACGACTACAATGAGCAGTTCTTC. Its protein product is CASSEDDYNEQFF.

The chain recombines TRBV4-2 with TRBJ2-7, with TRBD1 matching 9 bases. The CDR3 has 14 residues. V lost 3 bases and J lost 3; bases outside the gene matches: 3. Germline V lookup: CDR1 LGHNA, CDR2 YNFKEQ. The DNA of the CDR3 is TGTGCCAGCAGCCATTCGGGACAGGGCTACGAGCAGTACTTC. As protein: CASSHSGQGYEQYF.

A few counts support this clone. This rearrangement joins TRBV7-2 to TRBJ2-1; 8 bases align to TRBD2. From germline, CDR1 is SGHTA and CDR2 FQGNSA. This CDR3 comprises 15 residues. The ends lost 4 bases at V and 0 bases at J; junction bases unmatched: 2. CDR3 nucleotides: TGTGCCAGCAGCTCGACTAGCGTCTCCTACAATGAGCAGTTCTTC. It translates to CASSSTSVSYNEQFF.

A single count supports this clone. The V and J genes are TRBV5-4 and TRBJ2-7; D ambiguous. The CDR3 is 15 residues long. CDR1 is SGHNT and CDR2 is YYREEE in the germline V gene (reference sequence). Trimming pared 4 bases from V and 2 bases from J, leaving 16 bases between. CDR3 DNA sequence: TGTGCCAGCAGCGCGACGATGGCGGAAACCTACGAGCAGTACTTC. It specifies CASSATMAETYEQYF.

This clone has a single count. Compared with germline, one end of the junction differs, possibly owing to a read error. The gene calls are TRBV7-3 and TRBJ2-2; 11 nucleotides agree with TRBD2. CDR1 is SGHTA, CDR2 FQGTGA, per germline. The CDR3 runs 16 residues. The CDR3 sequence is CASSITGTSGTGELFF. In DNA form, the CDR3 reads TGTGCCAGCAGCATAACCGGGACTAGCGGCACCGGGGAGCTGTTTTTT.

This chain uses TRBV29-1 with TRBJ1-2, with D perhaps TRBD1 (5 bases). In germline, CDR1 is SQVTM, CDR2 ANQGSEA. Trimming cost V 3 bases and J 5 bases, with 7 bases left between them. This CDR3 spans 11 amino acids. CDR3 DNA sequence: TGCAGCGTTGAGGGGGGGTATGGCTACACCTTC. Translating it yields CSVEGGYGYTF.

The gene calls are TRBV7-8 and TRBJ2-1; 8 bases fit TRBD1. Germline V CDR1 and CDR2: SGHVS, FQNEAQ. V lost 2 bases and J lost 5; bases outside the gene matches: 2. This CDR3 is 14 amino acids long. CDR3 protein: CASSLRQGNNEQFF. For the CDR3, the DNA is TGTGCCAGCAGCTTACGACAGGGGAACAATGAGCAGTTCTTC.

The chain recombines TRBV10-3 with TRBJ1-5; 9 bases match TRBD1. Unmatched junction bases numbered 6, after V lost 10 bases and J lost 5 bases. This CDR3 region has 13 residues. CDR1 and CDR2 (germline): ENHRY, SYGVKD. DNA of the CDR3: TGTGCCACCTTTGACAGGGGGTATCAGCCCCAGCATTTT. This sequence encodes CATFDRGYQPQHF.